There are a few counts of the clone carrying this TCR beta chain. These data belong to a study of cytomegalovirus exposure and HLA in healthy donors. The germline gives CDR1 KGHSH, CDR2 LQKENI. The CDR3 totals 15 residues. The V and J ends lost 3 bases and 5 bases, in that order; junction bases with no gene match: 5. Donors consisted of healthy bone marrow donors. Nominally healthy donors were sampled, though unrecorded immune exposures were likely. Researchers ran the PCR with 60 Vbeta and 13 Jbeta primers. Some clones are missing from TCRdb's copy, which holds only in-frame ones; the method was immunoSEQ multiplex PCR. The sample lists some 120,000 clones; around four fifths were seen once.

This receptor was obtained from a woman aged 40 to 55 in good health and CMV-seropositive. The V call is TRBV18, the J call TRBJ2-1, with 9 nucleotides matching TRBD2. Sequencing was carried out using PBMCs. DNA of the CDR3: TGTGCCAGCTCACCCGGACTAGCGAAACACAATGAGCAGTTCTTC. It yields the protein CASSPGLAKHNEQFF.